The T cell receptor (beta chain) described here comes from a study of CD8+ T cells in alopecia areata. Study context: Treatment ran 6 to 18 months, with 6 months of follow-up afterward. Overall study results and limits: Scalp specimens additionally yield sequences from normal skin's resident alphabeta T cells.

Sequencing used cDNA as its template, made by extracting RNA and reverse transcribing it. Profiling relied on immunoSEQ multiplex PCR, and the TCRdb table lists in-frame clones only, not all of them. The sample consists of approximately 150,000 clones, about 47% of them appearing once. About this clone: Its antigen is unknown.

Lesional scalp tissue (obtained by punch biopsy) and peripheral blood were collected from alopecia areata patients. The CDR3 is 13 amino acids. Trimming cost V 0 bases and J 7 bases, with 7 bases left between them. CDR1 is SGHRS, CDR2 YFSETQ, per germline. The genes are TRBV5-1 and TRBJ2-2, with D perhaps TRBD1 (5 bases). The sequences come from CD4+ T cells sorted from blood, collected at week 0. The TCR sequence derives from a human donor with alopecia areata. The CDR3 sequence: CASSLVQGGELFF. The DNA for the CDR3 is TGCGCCAGCAGCTTGGTCCAGGGCGGGGAGCTGTTTTTT.